These 23 T cell receptor beta chains share one sample of origin, sequenced in a study of T cell clones after liver transplantation. Generated by immunoSEQ multiplex PCR, the TCRdb table keeps only in-frame clones and is missing some. The sample carries some 6,100 clones, roughly 85% recorded once. Sequenced material: CD8+ T cells from blood, taken 24 months after liver transplant. Receptors originate from a human patient who received a liver transplant. Some T cells may be transferred from the graft donor.

The chain uses TRBV5-4 and TRBJ1-6; a weak D match, TRBD1 (5 bases). CDR1 and CDR2 from the germline V gene are SGHNT and YYREEE (reference sequence). V lost 1 base and J 12 bases, leaving 17 bases between the germline ends. This CDR3 has 15 residues. CDR3 in amino acids: CASSLRGRVERPLHF. In DNA, the CDR3 is TGTGCCAGCAGCTTGCGGGGCAGGGTGGAGAGACCCCTCCACTTT.

V and J are TRBV15 and TRBJ1-5; TRBD1 is a possible D gene (6 bases). CDR1 and CDR2 from the germline V gene are LNHNV and YYDKDF (reference sequence). V was cut by 10 bases and J by 2 bases, with 15 bases left in between. The CDR3 consists of 14 residues. The CDR3 loop is CASRGALGNQPQHF. The CDR3 bases are TGTGCCAGCCGGGGGGCGCTGGGCAATCAGCCCCAGCATTTT.

This chain joins TRBV7-9 and TRBJ2-7; D remains unclear. Trimming removed 6 bases from V and 2 bases from J, with 20 bases in between. The CDR3 length is 16 residues. Germline V CDR1 and CDR2: SEHNR, FQNEAQ (reference sequence). The CDR3 nucleotides are TGTGCCAGCAGGTCTACACAGCAAACAATTACCTACGAGCAGTACTTC. It encodes CASRSTQQTITYEQYF.

This clone was seen only once. The chain's CDR3 is CASRGDSGRRSYEQYF. CDR3 DNA: TGTGCCAGCAGAGGCGATAGCGGGAGAAGGAGCTACGAGCAGTACTTC. The rearrangement joins TRBV2 to TRBJ2-7, with 9 bases aligning to TRBD2. Germline V gene sequence: CDR1 SNHLY, CDR2 FYNNEI. The CDR3 is made up of 16 amino acids. The V gene end was trimmed by 6 bases and the J gene end by 3 bases; junction bases not matched to a gene: 12.

This chain uses TRBV6-1 with TRBJ2-3, with 12 nucleotides matching TRBD2. The CDR3 has 16 residues. Germline CDR1 and CDR2: MNHNS and SASEGT. V trimming: 3 bases; J trimming: 5 bases; junction bases outside the gene matches: 6. The CDR3 region has the DNA TGTGCCAGCAGTGACCTAGCGGGGGGGCCAGAAGATACGCAGTATTTT. Translated, it gives CASSDLAGGPEDTQYF.

The chain is built from TRBV7-6 and TRBJ2-5; TRBD1 agrees at 7 bases. V lost 0 bases and J lost 4; bases outside the gene matches: 8. This CDR3 spans 16 amino acids. Looked up from germline, CDR1 is SGHVS and CDR2 is FNYEAQ. The CDR3 loop is CASSLARRQGGETQYF. The CDR3 DNA follows: TGTGCCAGCAGCTTAGCGAGGAGACAGGGTGGAGAGACCCAGTACTTC.

A single count supports this clone. The J gene is TRBJ2-5, the V gene TRBV7-8; 9 bases match TRBD1. CDR3 length equals 16 residues. Per germline, CDR1 SGHVS and CDR2 FQNEAQ. V lost 5 bases to trimming and J lost 4 bases; unmatched junction nucleotides: 11. The CDR3 nucleotides read TGTGCCAGCAGCATCACCGGGACAGGGCCCTTAGAGACCCAGTACTTC. Translated, it gives CASSITGTGPLETQYF.

The chain has TRBV6-1 and TRBJ2-2; a weak D match, TRBD2 (6 bases). The V gene lost 1 base and the J gene lost 5 bases, with 14 bases spanning the gap. There are 16 residues in the CDR3. Germline V gene data show CDR1 as MNHNS and CDR2 as SASEGT. The CDR3 loop is CASSEEDSGHTGELFF. In nucleotides, the CDR3 is TGTGCCAGCAGTGAAGAGGATAGCGGACATACCGGGGAGCTGTTTTTT.

The CDR3, as DNA: TGTGCCAGCAGCTACCCGGGACCAGAATGGTTCTTC. Amino acid sequence: CASSYPGPEWFF. The rearrangement links TRBV7-8 to TRBJ2-1; D is perhaps TRBD1 or TRBD2 (5 bases each). The CDR3 length is 12 residues. Trimming cost V 4 bases and J 15 bases, with 16 bases left between them. CDR1 and CDR2 from the germline V gene are SGHVS and FQNEAQ.

In DNA, the CDR3 is TGTGCCAGCAGCTTAGCCTCCCCGCATCTGTTTTTT. This gives the protein CASSLASPHLFF. The chain has TRBV7-9 and TRBJ1-4; D is unresolved. The CDR3 loop spans 12 amino acids. Deletions cut 0 bases from V and 14 bases from J, with 10 bases between. Germline CDR1 reads SEHNR; CDR2 reads FQNEAQ (reference sequence).

The V gene is TRBV5-1, the J gene TRBJ2-5; D call uncertain. The J call may be incorrect, as the DNA end agrees better with TRBJ2-7. Germline V CDR1 and CDR2: SGHRS, YFSETQ. This CDR3 contains 11 residues. CDR3 DNA: TGCGCCAGCAGCTTGGGCTACGAGCAGTACTTC. Its translation: CASSLGYEQYF.

This chain connects TRBV4-3 to TRBJ2-5; no reliable D call. There are 16 residues in the CDR3. CDR1 and CDR2 (germline): LGHNA, YSLEER. V was cut by 2 bases and J by 0 bases, with 13 bases left in between. Here the CDR3 DNA reads TGCGCCAGCAGCCAATCCGTCGTTCAGCACCAAGAGACCCAGTACTTC. Protein: CASSQSVVQHQETQYF.

This clone came up once. The chain is built from TRBV27 and TRBJ2-2; D is possibly TRBD1 (5 bases). The germline V and J ends were trimmed by 0 bases and 1 base, with 12 bases remaining between them. Germline V CDR1 and CDR2: MNHEY, SMNVEV (reference sequence). There are 17 residues in the CDR3. The CDR3: CASSLSRAHMNTGELFF. CDR3 bases: TGTGCCAGCAGTTTATCCAGGGCCCACATGAACACCGGGGAGCTGTTTTTT.

The chain couples TRBV2 to TRBJ2-1; tentatively, D is TRBD1 (5 bases). Trimming shortened V by 8 bases and J by 5 bases, and 16 bases separated the two germline ends. Germline assignment: CDR1 SNHLY and CDR2 FYNNEI. This CDR3 is 14 amino acids long. The CDR3 here is CASLGRVWDNEQFF. CDR3 coding DNA: TGTGCCAGCCTTGGCAGGGTGTGGGACAATGAGCAGTTCTTC.

This clone was seen once. The chain links TRBV7-9 to TRBJ2-2; D may be TRBD2 (6 bases). The ends were cut back, 8 bases at V and 8 bases at J, with 12 bases in the middle. The germline V gene encodes CDR1 SEHNR and CDR2 FQNEAQ (reference sequence). The CDR3 runs 12 residues. The CDR3 loop is CASWRGRGELFF. In DNA, the CDR3 is TGTGCCAGCTGGCGGGGAAGAGGGGAGCTGTTTTTT. The full variable domain, rest sourced from reference TRBV7-9 and TRBJ2-2, is DTGVSQNPRHKITKRGQNVTFRCDPISEHNRLYWYRQTLGQGPEFLTYFQNEAQLEKSRLLSDRFSAERPKGSFSTLEIQRTEQGDSAMYLCASWRGRGELFFGEGSRLTVL.

The V gene is TRBV5-6, the J gene TRBJ1-2; TRBD1 is a possible D gene (5 bases). V was clipped by 2 bases and J by 4 bases, with 9 bases between them. CDR3 length: 13 residues. In germline, CDR1 is SGHDT, CDR2 YYEEEE. The CDR3 is CASSFGDPYGYTF. CDR3 nucleotides: TGTGCCAGCAGCTTTGGGGACCCCTATGGCTACACCTTC.

V usage is TRBV14 and J usage is TRBJ1-2, with a tentative D call TRBD1 (6 bases). The V and J ends lost 4 bases and 4 bases respectively, with 13 bases between them. Looked up from germline, CDR1 is SGHDN and CDR2 is FVKESK. The CDR3 contains 14 residues. Written as DNA, the CDR3 is TGTGCCAGCAGCCCCCAAGGACAGACCTATGGCTACACCTTC. It encodes CASSPQGQTYGYTF.

This clone was counted a few times. J is TRBJ1-1 and V is TRBV12-5, with no clear D. Germline V gene lookup returns CDR1 LGHNT and CDR2 FRNRAP. The length of the CDR3 is 12 residues. With 2 bases removed from V and 7 bases from J, the gap between germline ends came to 8 bases. DNA for the CDR3: TGTGCTAGTGGTTTGTTCCCAAATGAAGCTTTCTTT. As protein: CASGLFPNEAFF.

This chain connects TRBV11-1 to TRBJ2-1, with TRBD1 matching 8 bases. The V gene's germline CDR1 is SGHAT and CDR2 FQDESV (reference sequence). Trimming took 8 bases from V and 8 from J; bases not matched to a gene: 11. This CDR3 spans 14 amino acids. The CDR3: CASGESRGLDEQFF. CDR3 DNA sequence: TGTGCCAGCGGAGAGAGCAGGGGGCTCGATGAGCAGTTCTTC.

The V gene is TRBV27, the J gene TRBJ1-2; tentatively, D is TRBD1 (6 bases). The CDR3 covers 13 residues. Trimming took 6 bases from V and 2 from J, leaving 10 bases between them. CDR1 is MNHEY and CDR2 is SMNVEV in the germline V gene (reference sequence). CDR3 nucleotide sequence: TGTGCCAGCAGAACGGGGGCCAACTATGGCTACACCTTC. Protein sequence: CASRTGANYGYTF.

This chain links TRBV27 with TRBJ2-1; no firm D call. Germline assignment: CDR1 MNHEY and CDR2 SMNVEV (reference sequence). CDR3 size: 15 residues. Trimming pared 1 base from V and 2 bases from J, leaving 9 bases between. In DNA form, the CDR3 reads TGTGCCAGCAGTTTATTGGCAGGAACCTACAATGAGCAGTTCTTC. Residues: CASSLLAGTYNEQFF.

By its share, this clone is medium-sized. V is TRBV7-9 and J is TRBJ1-6; possible D gene TRBD1, 5 bases. Trimming removed 2 bases at V and 4 bases at J, with 6 bases between. Germline V lookup: CDR1 SEHNR, CDR2 FQNEAQ (reference sequence). This CDR3 region has 14 residues. CDR3 nucleotides: TGTGCCAGCAGCTTACAGGGTTATAATTCACCCCTCCACTTT. Residues: CASSLQGYNSPLHF.

The V call is TRBV27, the J call TRBJ2-3; D not certain. Per germline, CDR1 MNHEY and CDR2 SMNVEV (reference sequence). Trimming took off 3 bases at V and 0 bases at J, with 10 bases between the two ends. The CDR3 is made up of 15 amino acids. The CDR3 loop is CASSLFLGSTDTQYF. The CDR3 DNA is TGTGCCAGCAGTTTGTTCTTAGGCAGCACAGATACGCAGTATTTT.